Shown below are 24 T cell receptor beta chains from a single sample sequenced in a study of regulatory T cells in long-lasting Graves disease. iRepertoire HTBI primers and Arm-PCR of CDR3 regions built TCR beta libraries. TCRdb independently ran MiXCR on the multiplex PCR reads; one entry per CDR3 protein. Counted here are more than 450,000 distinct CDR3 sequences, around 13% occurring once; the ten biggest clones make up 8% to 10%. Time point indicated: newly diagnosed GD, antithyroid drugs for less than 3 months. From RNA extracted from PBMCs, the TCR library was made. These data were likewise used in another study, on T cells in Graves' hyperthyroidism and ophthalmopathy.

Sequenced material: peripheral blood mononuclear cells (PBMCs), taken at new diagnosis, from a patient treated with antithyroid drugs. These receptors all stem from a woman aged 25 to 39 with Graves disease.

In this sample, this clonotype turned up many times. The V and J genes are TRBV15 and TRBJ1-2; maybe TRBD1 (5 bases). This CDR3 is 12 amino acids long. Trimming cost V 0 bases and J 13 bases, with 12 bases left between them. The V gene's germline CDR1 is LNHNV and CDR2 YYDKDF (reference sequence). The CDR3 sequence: CATSRDRGHRTF. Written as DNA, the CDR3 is TGTGCCACCAGCAGAGATAGGGGTCATCGCACCTTC.

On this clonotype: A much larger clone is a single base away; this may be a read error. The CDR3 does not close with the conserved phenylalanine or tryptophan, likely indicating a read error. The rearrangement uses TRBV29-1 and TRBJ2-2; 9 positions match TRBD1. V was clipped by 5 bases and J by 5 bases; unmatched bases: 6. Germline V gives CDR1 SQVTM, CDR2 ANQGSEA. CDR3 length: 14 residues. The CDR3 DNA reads TGCAGCGTTAAGTACAGGGGGCAAACCGGGGAGCTGTTTTTG. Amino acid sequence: CSVKYRGQTGELFL.

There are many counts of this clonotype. This CDR3 reads CASSLLLRTNYGYTF. The CDR3 region has the DNA TGTGCCAGCAGCTTACTCCTCCGGACTAACTATGGCTACACCTTC. The chain carries TRBV7-9 and TRBJ1-2; D remains unclear. Germline V CDR1 and CDR2: SEHNR, FQNEAQ (reference sequence). The CDR3 covers 15 residues. With 2 bases removed from V and 0 bases from J, the gap between germline ends came to 10 bases.

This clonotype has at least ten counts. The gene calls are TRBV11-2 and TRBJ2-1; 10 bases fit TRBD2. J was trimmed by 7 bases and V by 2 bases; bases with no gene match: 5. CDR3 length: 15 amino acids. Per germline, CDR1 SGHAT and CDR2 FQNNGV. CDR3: CASSLLAGVGNEQFF. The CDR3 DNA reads TGTGCCAGCAGCTTACTAGCGGGAGTGGGTAATGAGCAGTTCTTC. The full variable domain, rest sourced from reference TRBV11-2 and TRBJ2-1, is EAGVAQSPRYKIIEKRQSVAFWCNPISGHATLYWYQQILGQGPKLLIQFQNNGVVDDSQLPKDRFSAERLKGVDSTLKIQPAKLEDSAVYLCASSLLAGVGNEQFFGPGTRLTVL.

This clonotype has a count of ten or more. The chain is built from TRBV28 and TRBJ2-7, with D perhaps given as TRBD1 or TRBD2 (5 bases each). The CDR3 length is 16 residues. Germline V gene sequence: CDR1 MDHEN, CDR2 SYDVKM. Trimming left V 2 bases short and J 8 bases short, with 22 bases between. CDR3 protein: CASSLQLGTGPMKQYF. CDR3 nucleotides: TGTGCCAGCAGTTTACAGCTAGGGACCGGACCTATGAAGCAGTACTTC.

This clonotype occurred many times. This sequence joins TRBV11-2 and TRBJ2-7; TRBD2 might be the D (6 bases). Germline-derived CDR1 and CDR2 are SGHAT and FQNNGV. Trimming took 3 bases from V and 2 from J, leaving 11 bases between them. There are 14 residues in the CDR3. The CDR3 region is CASSLFWGAYEQYF. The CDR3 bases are TGTGCCAGCAGCTTGTTCTGGGGGGCCTACGAGCAGTACTTC. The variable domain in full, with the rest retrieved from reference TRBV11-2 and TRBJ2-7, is EAGVAQSPRYKIIEKRQSVAFWCNPISGHATLYWYQQILGQGPKLLIQFQNNGVVDDSQLPKDRFSAERLKGVDSTLKIQPAKLEDSAVYLCASSLFWGAYEQYFGPGTRLTVT.

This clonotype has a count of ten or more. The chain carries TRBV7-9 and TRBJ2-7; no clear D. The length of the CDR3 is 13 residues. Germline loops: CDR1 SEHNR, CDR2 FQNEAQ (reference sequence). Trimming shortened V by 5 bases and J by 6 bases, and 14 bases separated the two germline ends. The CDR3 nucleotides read TGTGCCAGCAGCCCCCTCCTCGTGGCCGAGCAGTACTTC. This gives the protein CASSPLLVAEQYF.

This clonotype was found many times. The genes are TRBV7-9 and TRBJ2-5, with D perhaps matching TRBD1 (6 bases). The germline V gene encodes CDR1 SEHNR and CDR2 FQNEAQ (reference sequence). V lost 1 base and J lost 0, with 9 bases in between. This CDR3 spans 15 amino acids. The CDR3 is CASSLGTAYQETQYF. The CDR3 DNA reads TGTGCCAGCAGCTTAGGGACAGCGTACCAAGAGACCCAGTACTTC.

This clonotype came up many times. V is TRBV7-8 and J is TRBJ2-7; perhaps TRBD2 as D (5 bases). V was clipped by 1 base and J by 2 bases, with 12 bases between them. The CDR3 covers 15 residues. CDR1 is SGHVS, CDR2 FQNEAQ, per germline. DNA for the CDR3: TGTGCCAGCAGCTTAGGGGCGGGTATCCCCTACGAGCAGTACTTC. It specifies CASSLGAGIPYEQYF.

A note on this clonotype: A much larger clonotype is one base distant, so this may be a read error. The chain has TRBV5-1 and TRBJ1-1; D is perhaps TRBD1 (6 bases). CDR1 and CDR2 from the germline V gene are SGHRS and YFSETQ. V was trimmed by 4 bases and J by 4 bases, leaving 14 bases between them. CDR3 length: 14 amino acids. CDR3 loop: CASSRDRSGTEAFF. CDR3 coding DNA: TGCGCCAGCAGCCGCGACAGGTCCGGCACTGAAGCTTTCTTT. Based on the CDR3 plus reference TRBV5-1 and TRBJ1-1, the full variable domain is KAGVTQTPRYLIKTRGQQVTLSCSPISGHRSVSWYQQTPGQGLQFLFEYFSETQRNKGNFPGRFSGRQFSNSRSEMNVSTLELGDSALYLCASSRDRSGTEAFFGQGTRLTVV.

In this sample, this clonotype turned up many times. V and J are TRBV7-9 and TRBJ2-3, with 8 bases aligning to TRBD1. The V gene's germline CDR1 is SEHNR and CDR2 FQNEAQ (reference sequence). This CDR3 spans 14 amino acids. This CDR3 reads CATKGQVITDTQYF. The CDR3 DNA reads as TGTGCTACCAAGGGACAGGTTATCACAGATACGCAGTATTTT.

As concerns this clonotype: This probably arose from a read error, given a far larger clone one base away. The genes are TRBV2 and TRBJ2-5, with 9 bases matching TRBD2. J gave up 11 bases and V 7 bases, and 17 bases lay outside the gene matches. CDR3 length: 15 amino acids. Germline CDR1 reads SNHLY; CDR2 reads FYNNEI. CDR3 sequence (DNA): TGTGCCAGCATTGGGGCGGGAGGGCCTTACAATGAGCAGTACTTC. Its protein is CASIGAGGPYNEQYF. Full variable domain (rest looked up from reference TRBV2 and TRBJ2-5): EPEVTQTPSHQVTQMGQEVILRCVPISNHLYFYWYRQILGQKVEFLVSFYNNEISEKSEIFDDQFSVERPDGSNFTLKIRSTKLEDSAMYFCASIGAGGPYNEQYFGPGTRLLVL.

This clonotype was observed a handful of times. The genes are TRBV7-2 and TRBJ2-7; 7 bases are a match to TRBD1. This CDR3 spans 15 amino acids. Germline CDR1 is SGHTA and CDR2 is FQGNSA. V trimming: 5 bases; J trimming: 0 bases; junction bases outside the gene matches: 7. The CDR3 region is CASSKNDRVSYEQYF. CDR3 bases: TGTGCCAGCAGCAAGAACGACAGGGTCTCCTACGAGCAGTACTTC.

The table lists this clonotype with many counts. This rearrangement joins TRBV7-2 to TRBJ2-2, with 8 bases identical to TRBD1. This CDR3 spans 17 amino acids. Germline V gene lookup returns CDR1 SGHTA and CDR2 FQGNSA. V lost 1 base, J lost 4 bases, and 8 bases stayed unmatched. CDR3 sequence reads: CASSLVTGATFTGELFF. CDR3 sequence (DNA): TGTGCCAGCAGCTTAGTGACAGGGGCCACTTTCACCGGGGAGCTGTTTTTT.

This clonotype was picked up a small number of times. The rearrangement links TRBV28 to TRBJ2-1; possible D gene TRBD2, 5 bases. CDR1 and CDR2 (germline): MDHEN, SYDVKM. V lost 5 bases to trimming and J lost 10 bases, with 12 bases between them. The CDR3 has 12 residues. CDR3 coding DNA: TGTGCCAGCAGTCGAGCACCGGGGGAGCAGTTCTTC. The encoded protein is CASSRAPGEQFF.

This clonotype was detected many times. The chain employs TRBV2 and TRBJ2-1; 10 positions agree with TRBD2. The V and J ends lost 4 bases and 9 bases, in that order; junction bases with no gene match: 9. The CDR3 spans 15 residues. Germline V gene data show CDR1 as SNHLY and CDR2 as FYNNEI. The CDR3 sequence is CASSVSLAGEIEQFF. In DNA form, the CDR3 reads TGTGCCAGCAGTGTAAGTCTAGCGGGAGAAATTGAGCAGTTCTTC.

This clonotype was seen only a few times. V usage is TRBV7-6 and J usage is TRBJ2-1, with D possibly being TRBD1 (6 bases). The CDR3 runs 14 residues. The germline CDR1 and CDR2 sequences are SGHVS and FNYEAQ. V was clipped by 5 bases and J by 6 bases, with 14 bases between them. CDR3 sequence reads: CASSHGQPTNEQFF. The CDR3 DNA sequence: TGTGCCAGCAGCCATGGACAGCCCACCAATGAGCAGTTCTTC.

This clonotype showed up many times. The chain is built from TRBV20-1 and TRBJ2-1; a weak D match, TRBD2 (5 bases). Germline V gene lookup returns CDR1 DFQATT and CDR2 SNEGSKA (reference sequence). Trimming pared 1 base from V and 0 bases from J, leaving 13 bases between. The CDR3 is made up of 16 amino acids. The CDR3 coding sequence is TGCAGTGCTAGAGGTTGGAGGAGCGCCTCCTACAATGAGCAGTTCTTC. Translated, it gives CSARGWRSASYNEQFF.

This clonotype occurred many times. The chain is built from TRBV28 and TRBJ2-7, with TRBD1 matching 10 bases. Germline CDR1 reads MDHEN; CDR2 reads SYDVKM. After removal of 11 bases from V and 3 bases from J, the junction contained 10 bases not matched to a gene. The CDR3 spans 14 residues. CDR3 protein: CACMRDRGFYEQYF. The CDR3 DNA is TGTGCCTGCATGAGGGACAGGGGTTTCTACGAGCAGTACTTC.

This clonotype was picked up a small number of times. CDR3 loop: CASSVGDTQYF. The CDR3 DNA reads TGTGCCAGCAGTGTAGGAGATACGCAGTATTTT. The chain joins TRBV6-1 to TRBJ2-3; D gene ambiguous. This CDR3 comprises 11 residues. V was trimmed by 4 bases and J by 5 bases, leaving 4 bases between them. Germline CDR1 is MNHNS and CDR2 is SASEGT.

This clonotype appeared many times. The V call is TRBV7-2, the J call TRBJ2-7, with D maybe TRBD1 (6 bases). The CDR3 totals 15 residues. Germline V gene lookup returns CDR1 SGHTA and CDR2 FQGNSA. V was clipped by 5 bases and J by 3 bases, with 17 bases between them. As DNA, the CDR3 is TGTGCCAGCAGCCGGACCGGGACACTTTACTACGAGCAGTACTTC. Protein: CASSRTGTLYYEQYF.

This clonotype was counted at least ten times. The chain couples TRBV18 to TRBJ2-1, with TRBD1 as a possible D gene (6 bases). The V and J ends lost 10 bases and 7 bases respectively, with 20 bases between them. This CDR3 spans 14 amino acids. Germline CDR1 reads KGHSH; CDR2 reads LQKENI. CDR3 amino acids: CANTHNRDSNEQFF. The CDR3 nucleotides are TGTGCCAACACTCATAACAGGGATAGTAATGAGCAGTTCTTC.

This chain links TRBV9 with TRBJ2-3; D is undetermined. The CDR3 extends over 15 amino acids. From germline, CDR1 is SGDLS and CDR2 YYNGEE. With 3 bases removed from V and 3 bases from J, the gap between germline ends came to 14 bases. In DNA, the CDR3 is TGTGCCAGCAGCGCTGCCGAGTTCCGGACAGATACGCAGTATTTT. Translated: CASSAAEFRTDTQYF. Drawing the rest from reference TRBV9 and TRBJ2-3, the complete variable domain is DSGVTQTPKHLITATGQRVTLRCSPRSGDLSVYWYQQSLDQGLQFLIQYYNGEERAKGNILERFSAQQFPDLHSELNLSSLELGDSALYFCASSAAEFRTDTQYFGPGTRLTVL.

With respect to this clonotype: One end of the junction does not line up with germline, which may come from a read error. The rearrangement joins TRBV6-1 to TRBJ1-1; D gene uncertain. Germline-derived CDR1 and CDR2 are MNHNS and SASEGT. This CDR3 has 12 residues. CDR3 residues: CTSTDPFTEAFF. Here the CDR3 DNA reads TGTACCAGCACCGATCCGTTCACTGAAGCTTTCTTT.